Reported below is one TCR beta chain. These data are taken from a study of T cell changes during pregnancy in multiple sclerosis. CDR1 SNHLY and CDR2 FYNNEI come from the germline V gene. The V gene end was trimmed by 6 bases and the J gene end by 7 bases; junction bases not matched to a gene: 14. The CDR3 has 16 amino acids. Sequencing was performed with immunoSEQ multiplex PCR; in TCRdb, only in-frame clones are kept and a portion is missing. This table holds over 50,000 clones, 80% to 90% found once. This rearrangement joins TRBV2 to TRBJ1-2; 10 bases map to TRBD1. The sequence was obtained from a human donor whose cells served as feeder cells for cultures in a pregnancy study. The sequenced material came from peripheral blood from another person, used as feeder cells. CDR3 coding DNA: TGTGCCAGCAGAAAAAGTCCCGGGACAGGGGCCAGTGGCTACACCTTC. As protein: CASRKSPGTGASGYTF.